What follows are 20 T cell receptor beta chains derived from one specimen sequenced in a study of blood T cell repertoires in COVID-19. The repertoire was sequenced with immunoSEQ multiplex PCR; TCRdb's copy has only in-frame clones and lacks some. The sample has fewer than 300,000 clones, 82% seen once. The specimen sequenced was peripheral blood. These receptors were collected from a woman between 18 and 29 years old with acute or convalescent COVID-19.

The V and J genes are TRBV7-2 and TRBJ2-4, with D possibly matching TRBD2 (6 bases). CDR1 is SGHTA and CDR2 is FQGNSA in the germline V gene. There are 16 residues in the CDR3. V dropped 3 bases and J dropped 0 bases, with 12 bases sitting between them. CDR3: CASSLEGGPAKNIQYF. CDR3 bases: TGTGCCAGCAGCTTGGAGGGCGGTCCAGCCAAAAACATTCAGTACTTC. Full variable domain (missing parts from reference TRBV7-2 and TRBJ2-4): GAGVSQSPSNKVTEKGKDVELRCDPISGHTALYWYRQSLGQGLEFLIYFQGNSAPDKSGLPSDRFSAERTGGSVSTLTIQRTQQEDSAVYLCASSLEGGPAKNIQYFGAGTRLSVL.

The V and J genes are TRBV19 and TRBJ1-5, with 7 bases fitting TRBD1. The junction had 11 bases not matched to a gene; V was cut back by 5 bases and J by 4 bases. The germline V gene encodes CDR1 LNHDA and CDR2 SQIVND (reference sequence). The CDR3 consists of 16 residues. The CDR3 reads CASSEEGGVRNQPQHF. The CDR3 DNA sequence: TGTGCCAGTAGTGAGGAAGGGGGCGTTCGTAATCAGCCCCAGCATTTT.

The chain combines TRBV19 with TRBJ2-1; weak D call: TRBD1 (6 bases). The CDR3 runs to 18 residues. Trimming took off 6 bases at V and 0 bases at J, with 21 bases between the two ends. CDR1 and CDR2 from the germline V gene are LNHDA and SQIVND (reference sequence). For the CDR3, the DNA is TGTGCCAGTAGGAGGGGGTTGGCAGGGGTCAGCTCCTACAATGAGCAGTTCTTC. Translating gives CASRRGLAGVSSYNEQFF. Supplemented by reference TRBV19 and TRBJ2-1, the full variable domain reads DGGITQSPKYLFRKEGQNVTLSCEQNLNHDAMYWYRQDPGQGLRLIYYSQIVNDFQKGDIAEGYSVSREKKESFPLTVTSAQKNPTAFYLCASRRGLAGVSSYNEQFFGPGTRLTVL.

The V call is TRBV19, the J call TRBJ2-5; 9 bases map to TRBD2. V lost 10 bases, J lost 2 bases, and 5 bases stayed unmatched. The CDR3 is 13 amino acids. Germline-derived CDR1 and CDR2 are LNHDA and SQIVND (reference sequence). The CDR3 sequence: CATKGLAQETQYF. In nucleotides, the CDR3 is TGTGCCACCAAAGGACTAGCGCAAGAGACCCAGTACTTC.

The chain is built from TRBV19 and TRBJ1-1; 7 bases fit TRBD1. CDR1 LNHDA and CDR2 SQIVND come from the germline V gene (reference sequence). V gave up 5 bases and J gave up 1 base; unmatched junction bases: 10. This CDR3 is 16 amino acids long. CDR3 DNA: TGTGCCAGTAGTCCACAACGACAGGGTCCGAACACTGAAGCTTTCTTT. This sequence encodes CASSPQRQGPNTEAFF.

V and J are TRBV30 and TRBJ1-2; the match to TRBD1 covers 8 bases. Germline V CDR1 and CDR2: GTSNPN, SVGIG (reference sequence). This CDR3 spans 13 amino acids. V lost 5 bases to trimming and J lost 2 bases; unmatched junction nucleotides: 4. The CDR3 spells CAWGQGKNYGYTF. CDR3 bases: TGTGCCTGGGGACAGGGAAAAAACTATGGCTACACCTTC.

The CDR3 DNA sequence: TGTGCCAGCAGTCTTGGGGGGGGCGACTATGGCTACACCTTC. It translates to CASSLGGGDYGYTF. The chain uses TRBV27 and TRBJ1-2, with a tentative D call TRBD1 (6 bases). The V end lost 5 bases, the J end lost 3 bases, and 13 bases lay between the germline ends. CDR1 is MNHEY, CDR2 SMNVEV, per germline (reference sequence). The CDR3 consists of 14 residues.

The gene calls are TRBV20-1 and TRBJ1-2; 10 nucleotides match TRBD1. V trimming: 3 bases; J trimming: 8 bases; junction bases outside the gene matches: 15. This CDR3 is built from 16 residues. Germline V gives CDR1 DFQATT, CDR2 SNEGSKA (reference sequence). CDR3 sequence (DNA): TGCAGTGCTAGTCTCCTTGCGGCGGGACAGGGGAACGGCTACACCTTC. It codes for CSASLLAAGQGNGYTF.

The chain employs TRBV7-8 and TRBJ2-1; 8 nucleotides match TRBD2. Per germline, CDR1 SGHVS and CDR2 FQNEAQ. J gave up 4 bases and V 1 base, and 12 bases lay outside the gene matches. The CDR3 is 18 amino acids. The chain's CDR3 is CASSLDRTSPSSYNEQFF. The CDR3 DNA is TGTGCCAGCAGCTTAGACCGGACTAGCCCAAGTTCGTACAATGAGCAGTTCTTC.

The chain couples TRBV10-2 to TRBJ2-7; TRBD2 agrees at 7 bases. Germline values: CDR1 WSHSY, CDR2 SAAADI. V shed 7 bases and J 3 bases; nucleotides not matched to a gene: 3. The CDR3 sequence is 12 residues long. The CDR3 region has the DNA TGCGCCAGCACTGGCGGGAGCTACGAGCAGTACTTC. It yields the protein CASTGGSYEQYF.

This chain joins TRBV4-1 and TRBJ2-4, with 8 bases fitting TRBD1. The CDR3 consists of 16 residues. Germline V gene sequence: CDR1 MGHRA, CDR2 YSYEKL. The junction had 4 bases not matched to a gene; V was cut back by 1 base and J by 2 bases. CDR3 coding DNA: TGCGCCAGCAGCCAAGCAGGGGGCGCTTCCAAAAACATTCAGTACTTC. Amino acid sequence: CASSQAGGASKNIQYF.

The chain uses TRBV15 and TRBJ2-5, with D possibly matching TRBD2 (6 bases). CDR3 length equals 15 residues. Germline CDR1 and CDR2: LNHNV and YYDKDF (reference sequence). Trimming removed 5 bases from V and 5 bases from J, with 18 bases in between. The CDR3 DNA reads as TGTGCCACCAGCGGGGAACGGGAGCCTCAGGAGACCCAGTACTTC. It is translated as CATSGEREPQETQYF.

The chain carries TRBV19 and TRBJ1-4; weak D call: TRBD1 (6 bases). CDR1 LNHDA and CDR2 SQIVND come from the germline V gene (reference sequence). V lost 2 bases, J lost 7 bases, and 11 bases lay in between. The CDR3 extends over 14 amino acids. CDR3 protein: CASSIRGGSEKLFF. The CDR3 region has the DNA TGTGCCAGTAGTATAAGGGGGGGAAGTGAAAAACTGTTTTTT.

V is TRBV27 and J is TRBJ2-6; D may be TRBD1 (6 bases). V was clipped by 0 bases and J by 4 bases, with 19 bases between them. The CDR3 runs 19 residues. Germline V gives CDR1 MNHEY, CDR2 SMNVEV (reference sequence). The CDR3 protein is CASSLSSVRGLSGANVLTF. The CDR3 nucleotides read TGTGCCAGCAGTTTATCCTCCGTCAGGGGCCTCTCCGGGGCCAACGTCCTGACTTTC.

This rearrangement joins TRBV7-2 to TRBJ2-5; D perhaps matches TRBD1 (8 bases). CDR3 length equals 13 residues. V gave up 1 base and J gave up 7 bases, with 10 bases separating them. CDR1 and CDR2 from the germline V gene are SGHTA and FQGNSA. The CDR3 loop reads CASSLDRGGTQYF. The CDR3 DNA reads as TGTGCCAGCAGCTTAGACAGGGGGGGGACCCAGTACTTC.

The chain couples TRBV9 to TRBJ1-1, with no clear D. The CDR3 runs 14 residues. CDR1 is SGDLS and CDR2 is YYNGEE in the germline V gene. With 4 bases removed from V and 3 bases from J, the gap between germline ends came to 13 bases. In DNA, the CDR3 is TGTGCCAGCAGCCCAAGTCCTGGAGACACTGAAGCTTTCTTT. Protein sequence: CASSPSPGDTEAFF.

The CDR3 reads CASSGQGLRSPLHF. The DNA of the CDR3 is TGTGCCAGCAGTGGACAGGGGCTTCGTTCACCCCTCCACTTT. V is TRBV2 and J is TRBJ1-6; 8 positions agree with TRBD1. The germline CDR1 and CDR2 sequences are SNHLY and FYNNEI. The CDR3 contains 14 residues. Trimming removed 4 bases from V and 9 bases from J; junction bases left unmatched: 5.

The CDR3 DNA reads as TGTGCCAGCAGCCCAAGGACAAACAATTATGGCTACACCTTC. It yields the protein CASSPRTNNYGYTF. The chain recombines TRBV7-2 with TRBJ1-2; possibly TRBD1 for D (5 bases). The CDR3 extends over 14 amino acids. The ends were cut back, 5 bases at V and 5 bases at J, with 15 bases in the middle. CDR1 is SGHTA and CDR2 is FQGNSA in the germline V gene.

This clone was picked up one time. This chain links TRBV28 with TRBJ2-7; TRBD1 aligns across 10 bases. The CDR3 consists of 15 residues. The germline gives CDR1 MDHEN, CDR2 SYDVKM. Losses at the gene ends were 6 bases for V and 2 bases for J; bases not matched to a gene: 7. The CDR3 DNA sequence: TGTGCCAGCAGGAAAAGACAGGGGGCCACCTACGAGCAGTACTTC. Encoded protein: CASRKRQGATYEQYF.

The chain joins TRBV7-8 to TRBJ1-5, with a weak D call TRBD1 (5 bases). Trimming stripped 2 bases from V and 0 bases from J, with 8 bases between. CDR1 and CDR2 from the germline V gene are SGHVS and FQNEAQ. This CDR3 has 15 amino acids. The CDR3 DNA reads TGTGCCAGCAGCTTACGGACATATAGCAATCAGCCCCAGCATTTT. It translates to CASSLRTYSNQPQHF.